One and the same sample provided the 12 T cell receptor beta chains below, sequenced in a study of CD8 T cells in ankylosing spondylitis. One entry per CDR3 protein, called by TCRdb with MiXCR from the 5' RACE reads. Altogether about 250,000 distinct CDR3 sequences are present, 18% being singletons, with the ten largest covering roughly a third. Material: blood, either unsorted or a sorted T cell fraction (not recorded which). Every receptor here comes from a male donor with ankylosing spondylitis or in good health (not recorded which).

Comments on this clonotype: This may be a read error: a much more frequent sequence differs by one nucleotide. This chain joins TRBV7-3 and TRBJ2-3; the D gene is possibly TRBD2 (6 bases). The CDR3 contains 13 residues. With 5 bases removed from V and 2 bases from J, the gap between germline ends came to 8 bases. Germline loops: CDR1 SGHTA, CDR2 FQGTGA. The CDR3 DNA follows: TGTGCCAGCAGCGGGGACTTCACAGATACGCAGTATTTT. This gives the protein CASSGDFTDTQYF.

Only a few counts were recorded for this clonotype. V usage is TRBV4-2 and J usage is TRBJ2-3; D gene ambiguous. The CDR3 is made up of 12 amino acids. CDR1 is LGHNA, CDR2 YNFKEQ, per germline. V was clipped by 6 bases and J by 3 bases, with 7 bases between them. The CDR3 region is CASRGRTDTQYF. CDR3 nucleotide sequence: TGTGCCAGCAGGGGTAGGACAGATACGCAGTATTTT.

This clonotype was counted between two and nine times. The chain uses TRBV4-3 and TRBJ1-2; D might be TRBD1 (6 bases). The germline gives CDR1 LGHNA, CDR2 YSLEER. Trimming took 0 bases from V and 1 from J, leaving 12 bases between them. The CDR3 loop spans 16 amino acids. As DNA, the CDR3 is TGCGCCAGCAGCCAAGATCTGGCAGGGGTTAACTATGGCTACACCTTC. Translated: CASSQDLAGVNYGYTF.

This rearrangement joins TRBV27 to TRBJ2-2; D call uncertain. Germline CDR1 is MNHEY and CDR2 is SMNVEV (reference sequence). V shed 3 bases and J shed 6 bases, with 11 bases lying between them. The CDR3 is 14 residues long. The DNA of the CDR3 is TGTGCCAGCAGTTTCCCGAACTCCCCCGGGGAGCTGTTTTTT. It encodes CASSFPNSPGELFF.

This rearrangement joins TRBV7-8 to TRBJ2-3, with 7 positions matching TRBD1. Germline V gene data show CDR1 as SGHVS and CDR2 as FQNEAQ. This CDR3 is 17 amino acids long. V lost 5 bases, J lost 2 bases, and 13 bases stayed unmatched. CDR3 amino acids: CASSVGAWDSVTDTQYF. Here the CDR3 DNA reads TGTGCCAGCAGCGTCGGAGCCTGGGACAGTGTCACAGATACGCAGTATTTT. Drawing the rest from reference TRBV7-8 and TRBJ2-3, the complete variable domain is GAGVSQSPRYKVAKRGQDVALRCDPISGHVSLFWYQQALGQGPEFLTYFQNEAQLDKSGLPSDRFFAERPEGSVSTLKIQRTQQEDSAVYLCASSVGAWDSVTDTQYFGPGTRLTVL.

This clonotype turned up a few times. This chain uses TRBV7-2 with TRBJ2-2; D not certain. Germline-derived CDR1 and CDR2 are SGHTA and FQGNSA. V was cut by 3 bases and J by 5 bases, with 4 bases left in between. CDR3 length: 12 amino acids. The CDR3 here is CASSFRTGELFF. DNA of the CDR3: TGTGCCAGCAGCTTCCGGACCGGGGAGCTGTTTTTT.

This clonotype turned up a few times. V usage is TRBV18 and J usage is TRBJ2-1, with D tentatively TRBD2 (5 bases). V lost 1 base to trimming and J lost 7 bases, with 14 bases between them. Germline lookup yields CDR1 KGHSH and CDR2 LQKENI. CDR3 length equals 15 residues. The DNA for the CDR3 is TGTGCCAGCTCACCACTGACGGGGTACGGGAATGAGCAGTTCTTC. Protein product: CASSPLTGYGNEQFF.

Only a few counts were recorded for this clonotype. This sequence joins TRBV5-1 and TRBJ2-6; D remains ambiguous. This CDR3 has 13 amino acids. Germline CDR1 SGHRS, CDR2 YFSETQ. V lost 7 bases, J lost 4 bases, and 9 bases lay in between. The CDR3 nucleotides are TGCGCCAGCCGGAGTAACGGGGCCAACGTCCTGACTTTC. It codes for CASRSNGANVLTF.

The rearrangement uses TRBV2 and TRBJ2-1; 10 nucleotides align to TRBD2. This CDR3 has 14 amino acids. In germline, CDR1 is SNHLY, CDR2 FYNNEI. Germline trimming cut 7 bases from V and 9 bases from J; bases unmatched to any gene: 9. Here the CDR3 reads CASMKREGLGEQFF. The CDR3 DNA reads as TGTGCCAGCATGAAGCGGGAGGGCCTCGGTGAGCAGTTCTTC. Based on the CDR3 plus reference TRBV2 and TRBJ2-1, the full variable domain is EPEVTQTPSHQVTQMGQEVILRCVPISNHLYFYWYRQILGQKVEFLVSFYNNEISEKSEIFDDQFSVERPDGSNFTLKIRSTKLEDSAMYFCASMKREGLGEQFFGPGTRLTVL.

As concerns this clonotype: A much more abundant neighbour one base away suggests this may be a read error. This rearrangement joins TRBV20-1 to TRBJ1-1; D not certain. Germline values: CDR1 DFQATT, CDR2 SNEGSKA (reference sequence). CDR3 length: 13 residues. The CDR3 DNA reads TGCAGTGCTGGAGATGATCGCGACACTGAAGCTTTCTTT. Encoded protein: CSAGDDRDTEAFF.

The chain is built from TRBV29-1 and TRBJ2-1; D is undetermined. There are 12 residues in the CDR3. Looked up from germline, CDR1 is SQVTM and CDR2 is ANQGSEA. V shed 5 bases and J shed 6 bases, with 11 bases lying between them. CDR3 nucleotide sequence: TGCAGCGTTCTTGTTTGGGGCAATGAGCAGTTCTTC. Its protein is CSVLVWGNEQFF.

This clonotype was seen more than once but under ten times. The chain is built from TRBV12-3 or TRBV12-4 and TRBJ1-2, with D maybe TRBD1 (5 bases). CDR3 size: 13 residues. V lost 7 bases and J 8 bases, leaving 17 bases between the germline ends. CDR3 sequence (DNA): TGTGCCAGCACCTTTGAGGGACCGGGCGGCTACACCTTC. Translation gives CASTFEGPGGYTF.